The 3 T cell receptor beta chains below all came from one sample that was sequenced in a study of T cell responses to AZD1222 COVID-19 vaccine. This table comes from immunoSEQ multiplex PCR, and its TCRdb copy is limited to in-frame clones, with some not included. The table has around 150,000 clones, about 95% seen once. The specimen comprised peripheral blood, sampled on day 0 of AZD1222 vaccination. These TCRs come from an adult in good health.

The V and J genes are TRBV2 and TRBJ1-5; 7 nucleotides line up with TRBD1. This CDR3 comprises 15 residues. Germline values: CDR1 SNHLY, CDR2 FYNNEI. V dropped 5 bases and J dropped 5; count of bases not matched to a gene: 9. CDR3 sequence (DNA): TGTGCCAGCAGTCGCCATAGGACAGGCTATCAGCCCCAGCATTTT. Amino acid sequence: CASSRHRTGYQPQHF.

V usage is TRBV24-1 and J usage is TRBJ1-5; D gene uncertain. Germline loops: CDR1 KGHDR, CDR2 SFDVKD. The CDR3 totals 14 residues. V gave up 5 bases and J gave up 0 bases, with 7 bases separating them. The DNA of the CDR3 is TGTGCCACCAGTGGACCCTATAGCAATCAGCCCCAGCATTTT. Its translation is CATSGPYSNQPQHF.

The chain couples TRBV7-2 to TRBJ2-1, with D perhaps TRBD1 (5 bases). The CDR3 has 15 residues. Trimming left V 1 base short and J 9 bases short, with 16 bases between. Germline V gene sequence: CDR1 SGHTA, CDR2 FQGNSA. CDR3 in amino acids: CASSLGRQGSSEQFF. The CDR3 DNA reads TGTGCCAGCAGCTTAGGTCGGCAGGGAAGCAGTGAGCAGTTCTTC.